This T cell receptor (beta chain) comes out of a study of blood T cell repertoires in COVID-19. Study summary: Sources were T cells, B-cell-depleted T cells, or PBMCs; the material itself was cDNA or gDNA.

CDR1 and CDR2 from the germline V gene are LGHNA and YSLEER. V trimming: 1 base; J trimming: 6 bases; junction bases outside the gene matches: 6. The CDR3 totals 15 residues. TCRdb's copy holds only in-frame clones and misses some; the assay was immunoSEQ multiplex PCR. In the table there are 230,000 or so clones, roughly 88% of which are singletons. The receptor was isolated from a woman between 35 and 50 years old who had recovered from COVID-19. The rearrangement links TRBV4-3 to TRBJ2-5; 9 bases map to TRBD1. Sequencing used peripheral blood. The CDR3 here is CASSQVAGQGKTQYF. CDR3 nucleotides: TGCGCCAGCAGCCAAGTCGCCGGACAGGGGAAGACCCAGTACTTC.